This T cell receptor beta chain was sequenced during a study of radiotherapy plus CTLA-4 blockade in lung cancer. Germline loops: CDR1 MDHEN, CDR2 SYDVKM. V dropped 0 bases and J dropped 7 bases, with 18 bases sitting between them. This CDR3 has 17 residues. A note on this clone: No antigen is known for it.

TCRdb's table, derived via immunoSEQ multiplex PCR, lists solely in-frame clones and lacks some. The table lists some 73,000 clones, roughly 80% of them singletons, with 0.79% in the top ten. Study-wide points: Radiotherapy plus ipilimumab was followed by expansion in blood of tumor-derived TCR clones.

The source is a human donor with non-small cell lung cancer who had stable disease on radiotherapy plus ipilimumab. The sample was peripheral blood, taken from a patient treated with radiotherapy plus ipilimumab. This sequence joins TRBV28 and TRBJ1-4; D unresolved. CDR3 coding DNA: TGTGCCAGCAGTTTATGGGGCGTAGCCTCCCCTCGTGAAAAACTGTTTTTT. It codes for CASSLWGVASPREKLFF.